The T cell receptor beta chain under discussion was sequenced for a study of blood T cell repertoires in COVID-19. About the study: Whether acute or convalescent, the COVID-19 samples came from the United States, Italy and Spain. PBMCs, B-cell-depleted T cells, or T cells provided the cDNA or gDNA that made up the material.

Germline V gives CDR1 SGDLS, CDR2 YYNGEE. This CDR3 region has 12 residues. Trimming removed 5 bases at V and 4 bases at J, with 9 bases between. Assay: immunoSEQ multiplex PCR; the TCRdb copy retains only in-frame clones and omits some. The sample contains over 110,000 clones, approximately 87% of which appear only once. There are a few counts of this clone. The chain combines TRBV9 with TRBJ1-2; no reliable D call. The sequenced sample was PBMCs or T cells enriched from blood (not recorded which). The sequence derives from a man aged 50 to 59 in a cohort exposed to, infected with or recovered from COVID-19 (not recorded which). This CDR3 reads CASRQSLYGYTF. The CDR3 nucleotides read TGTGCCAGCAGACAGTCCCTCTATGGCTACACCTTC.